This paragraph reports one TCR beta chain. The antigen is undetermined. Germline CDR1 is SGHRS and CDR2 is YFSETQ. This CDR3 comprises 15 residues. V lost 2 bases and J lost 11; bases outside the gene matches: 14. This entry belongs to a study of circulating and synovial CD4+ cells in juvenile arthritis. Points from the study as a whole: T cell genome counts differed by at least an order of magnitude between CPL and CD4 samples.

Sequencing was performed with immunoSEQ multiplex PCR; in TCRdb, only in-frame clones are kept and a portion is missing. Here the sample spans about 33,000 clones, 90% to 95% being singletons. What was sequenced was CD4+ T cells from blood. The clonotype was recovered from a human donor with juvenile idiopathic arthritis. The rearrangement joins TRBV5-1 to TRBJ2-3; 7 bases fit TRBD2. The CDR3 spells CASSLSGLGEVEQYF. CDR3 coding DNA: TGCGCCAGCAGCTTATCAGGACTAGGGGAAGTTGAGCAGTATTTT. Complete variable domain (other parts from reference TRBV5-1 and TRBJ2-3): KAGVTQTPRYLIKTRGQQVTLSCSPISGHRSVSWYQQTPGQGLQFLFEYFSETQRNKGNFPGRFSGRQFSNSRSEMNVSTLELGDSALYLCASSLSGLGEVEQYFGPGTRLTVL.